This T cell receptor beta chain was sequenced for a study of blood T cell repertoires in COVID-19. Study-wide context: Donors in the United States, Italy and Spain gave samples during acute or convalescent COVID-19. PBMCs, B-cell-depleted T cells, or T cells provided the cDNA or gDNA that made up the material.

Germline CDR1 and CDR2: MNHEY and SVGAGI. Trimming left V 5 bases short and J 2 bases short, with 10 bases between. The CDR3 is 14 amino acids. Per the original data handling: How many nucleated cells were present was estimated from reference gene primer amplification. Clones were read by immunoSEQ multiplex PCR, and TCRdb kept only the in-frame ones, dropping some. Clone size and the V and J calls come from that table; the DNA yielded D and trimming. Of over 30,000 clones in the sample, around 86% are singletons; the top ten hold roughly a tenth. The rearrangement links TRBV6-5 to TRBJ2-1; D is perhaps TRBD2 (7 bases). This TCR was recovered from a man of 80 years or more with active COVID-19. The sequencing sample was made of peripheral blood. The CDR3 sequence is CASSQGTTYNEQFF. CDR3 nucleotide sequence: TGTGCCAGCAGTCAGGGGACTACCTACAATGAGCAGTTCTTC.